These 16 T cell receptor beta chains share one sample of origin, sequenced in a study of cytomegalovirus exposure and HLA in healthy donors. The PCR contained 60 Vbeta and 13 Jbeta primers. Sequencing was performed with immunoSEQ multiplex PCR; in TCRdb, only in-frame clones are kept and a portion is missing. The sample lists about 130,000 clones; approximately 8.8% were seen once. The sequenced material came from PBMCs. Receptor source: a middle-aged man in good health and CMV-seronegative.

The J gene is TRBJ2-1, the V gene TRBV7-8; 7 nucleotides match TRBD2. Germline trimming cut 3 bases from V and 8 bases from J; bases unmatched to any gene: 4. This CDR3 comprises 13 residues. Germline CDR1 and CDR2: SGHVS and FQNEAQ. The CDR3 nucleotides read TGTGCCAGCAGCTTCCGGGGGGTACATGAGCAGTTCTTC. This codes for CASSFRGVHEQFF.

The V call is TRBV10-3, the J call TRBJ1-2, with D possibly being TRBD1 (6 bases). Trimming cost V 10 bases and J 4 bases, with 19 bases left between them. The CDR3 loop spans 14 amino acids. The germline V gene has CDR1 ENHRY and CDR2 SYGVKD. This chain's CDR3 is CATTLGQRSYGYTF. CDR3 nucleotides: TGTGCCACCACGCTTGGACAGAGAAGCTATGGCTACACCTTC.

The table lists this clone with a few counts. This rearrangement joins TRBV7-6 to TRBJ2-3; 9 nucleotides align to TRBD1. The ends lost 4 bases at V and 5 bases at J; junction bases unmatched: 4. The germline gives CDR1 SGHVS, CDR2 FNYEAQ. The CDR3 length is 14 residues. In DNA, the CDR3 is TGTGCCAGCAGCTCCTTGACAGGGGGAGATACGCAGTATTTT. Its translation is CASSSLTGGDTQYF.

The chain joins TRBV27 to TRBJ1-1; D perhaps matches TRBD1 (5 bases). Trimming took off 8 bases at V and 3 bases at J, with 13 bases between the two ends. Germline V gives CDR1 MNHEY, CDR2 SMNVEV (reference sequence). The CDR3 loop spans 13 amino acids. CDR3 sequence (DNA): TGTGCCAGCTACAGGTTAGGGGACACTGAAGCTTTCTTT. Its translation: CASYRLGDTEAFF.

CDR3 protein: CASSPPGQDYEQYF. CDR3 nucleotide sequence: TGTGCCAGCAGCCCGCCGGGACAGGACTACGAGCAGTACTTC. V gene TRBV6-5 combines with J gene TRBJ2-7; 8 nucleotides match TRBD1. V lost 6 bases and J lost 3; bases outside the gene matches: 7. Germline CDR1 and CDR2: MNHEY and SVGAGI. The CDR3 runs to 14 residues.

The genes are TRBV5-1 and TRBJ2-7, with D perhaps matching TRBD1 (6 bases). The V and J ends lost 6 bases and 5 bases respectively, with 18 bases between them. In germline, CDR1 is SGHRS, CDR2 YFSETQ. This CDR3 is 14 amino acids long. The chain's CDR3 is CASTLGQGRDEQYF. The CDR3 coding sequence is TGCGCCAGCACCCTGGGGCAGGGGAGAGACGAGCAGTACTTC.

This chain joins TRBV9 and TRBJ2-2; a possible D gene is TRBD1 (5 bases). Germline-derived CDR1 and CDR2 are SGDLS and YYNGEE. V lost 3 bases to trimming and J lost 1 base, with 10 bases between them. The CDR3 length is 15 residues. The CDR3 is CASSGSGLNTGELFF. CDR3 DNA: TGTGCCAGCAGCGGGTCAGGGCTGAACACCGGGGAGCTGTTTTTT. Full variable domain (rest looked up from reference TRBV9 and TRBJ2-2): DSGVTQTPKHLITATGQRVTLRCSPRSGDLSVYWYQQSLDQGLQFLIQYYNGEERAKGNILERFSAQQFPDLHSELNLSSLELGDSALYFCASSGSGLNTGELFFGEGSRLTVL.

The chain employs TRBV6-1 and TRBJ2-2; possible D gene TRBD1, 5 bases. The CDR3 is made up of 15 amino acids. V lost 7 bases, J lost 0 bases, and 12 bases lay in between. Germline CDR1 and CDR2: MNHNS and SASEGT. The CDR3 loop is CASTRDRANTGELFF. The CDR3 DNA reads as TGTGCCAGCACTAGAGACAGAGCGAACACCGGGGAGCTGTTTTTT.

The chain carries TRBV7-9 and TRBJ2-1, with 10 bases lining up with TRBD1. The CDR3 sequence is 15 residues long. CDR1 and CDR2 from the germline V gene are SEHNR and FQNEAQ (reference sequence). The ends lost 5 bases at V and 7 bases at J; junction bases unmatched: 8. CDR3 sequence reads: CASSQTGTGVNEQFF. The DNA for the CDR3 is TGTGCCAGCAGCCAGACCGGGACAGGGGTGAATGAGCAGTTCTTC. Using reference TRBV7-9 and TRBJ2-1 for the parts outside the CDR3, the full variable domain is DTGVSQNPRHKITKRGQNVTFRCDPISEHNRLYWYRQTLGQGPEFLTYFQNEAQLEKSRLLSDRFSAERPKGSFSTLEIQRTEQGDSAMYLCASSQTGTGVNEQFFGPGTRLTVL.

This clone was observed a few times. J is TRBJ2-3 and V is TRBV15; 7 bases line up with TRBD2. This CDR3 spans 14 amino acids. Germline V gives CDR1 LNHNV, CDR2 YYDKDF (reference sequence). V was clipped by 5 bases and J by 4 bases; unmatched bases: 6. Here the CDR3 DNA reads TGTGCCACCAGCGCTGAGCGGGAAGCAGATACGCAGTATTTT. It specifies CATSAEREADTQYF. Full variable domain (missing parts from reference TRBV15 and TRBJ2-3): DAMVIQNPRYQVTQFGKPVTLSCSQTLNHNVMYWYQQKSSQAPKLLFHYYDKDFNNEADTPDNFQSRRPNTSFCFLDIRSPGLGDTAMYLCATSAEREADTQYFGPGTRLTVL.

V usage is TRBV9 and J usage is TRBJ2-3; TRBD1 agrees at 7 bases. CDR3 length: 15 amino acids. CDR1 is SGDLS and CDR2 is YYNGEE in the germline V gene. V dropped 4 bases and J dropped 4; count of bases not matched to a gene: 9. CDR3 bases: TGTGCCAGCAGCCCCGGGACAGTTTCCCCAGATACGCAGTATTTT. Protein sequence: CASSPGTVSPDTQYF. Combining the CDR3 with reference TRBV9 and TRBJ2-3 gives the whole variable domain DSGVTQTPKHLITATGQRVTLRCSPRSGDLSVYWYQQSLDQGLQFLIQYYNGEERAKGNILERFSAQQFPDLHSELNLSSLELGDSALYFCASSPGTVSPDTQYFGPGTRLTVL.

This rearrangement joins TRBV7-9 to TRBJ1-2, with D unclear. This CDR3 has 14 residues. Trimming left V 2 bases short and J 3 bases short, with 10 bases between. Germline loops: CDR1 SEHNR, CDR2 FQNEAQ (reference sequence). This CDR3 reads CASSLMEGYYGYTF. The CDR3 DNA follows: TGTGCCAGCAGCTTAATGGAGGGATACTATGGCTACACCTTC. Looking up the rest from reference TRBV7-9 and TRBJ1-2 gives the full variable domain: DTGVSQNPRHKITKRGQNVTFRCDPISEHNRLYWYRQTLGQGPEFLTYFQNEAQLEKSRLLSDRFSAERPKGSFSTLEIQRTEQGDSAMYLCASSLMEGYYGYTFGSGTRLTVV.

The sample holds a few counts of this clone. The V gene is TRBV5-1, the J gene TRBJ1-1; TRBD1 is a possible D gene (5 bases). Trimming cost V 2 bases and J 2 bases, with 13 bases left between them. The CDR3 spans 15 residues. Germline V gene lookup returns CDR1 SGHRS and CDR2 YFSETQ. CDR3 region: CASSLRDSLNTEAFF. In nucleotides, the CDR3 is TGCGCCAGCAGCTTAAGGGACTCTTTAAACACTGAAGCTTTCTTT.

This clone was detected a few times. The gene calls are TRBV19 and TRBJ2-7, with 7 nucleotides matching TRBD1. There are 14 residues in the CDR3. The germline V gene has CDR1 LNHDA and CDR2 SQIVND (reference sequence). J was trimmed by 4 bases and V by 4 bases; bases with no gene match: 7. CDR3: CASSTRQGGYEQYF. CDR3 sequence (DNA): TGTGCCAGTAGTACTCGACAGGGTGGATACGAGCAGTACTTC.

This clone was seen only a few times. The V gene is TRBV5-6, the J gene TRBJ1-6; perhaps TRBD1 as D (6 bases). V lost 10 bases, J lost 8 bases, and 22 bases lay in between. The germline V gene has CDR1 SGHDT and CDR2 YYEEEE. This CDR3 spans 15 amino acids. The CDR3 sequence is CASRQDLSFDSPLHF. The CDR3 DNA follows: TGTGCCTCCAGACAGGATTTAAGCTTTGATTCACCCCTCCACTTT. Complete variable domain (other parts from reference TRBV5-6 and TRBJ1-6): DAGVTQSPTHLIKTRGQQVTLRCSPKSGHDTVSWYQQALGQGPQFIFQYYEEEERQRGNFPDRFSGHQFPNYSSELNVNALLLGDSALYLCASRQDLSFDSPLHFGNGTRLTVT.

The chain uses TRBV2 and TRBJ1-1; D remains unclear. Per the germline V gene, CDR1 is SNHLY and CDR2 is FYNNEI. Trimming left V 4 bases short and J 4 bases short, with 10 bases between. This CDR3 has 13 amino acids. CDR3 in amino acids: CASSAARATEAFF. DNA for the CDR3: TGTGCCAGCAGTGCGGCGAGGGCCACTGAAGCTTTCTTT.